The rows below give T cell receptor beta chains drawn from one sample of a study of T cell repertoires in cytomegalovirus infection. TCRdb reprocessed the reads via MiXCR and lists one record per CDR3 protein. The sample has fewer than 700,000 distinct CDR3 sequences; more than 20% are singletons. Sequenced input: CD8+ T cells from PBMCs. These receptors all come from a human donor in good health (CMV status not recorded). Some clones in this sample may be carry-over from other donors' samples. Each CDR3 is given with its conserved first and last residue. A D gene is named only where the DNA matches it firmly. Not every row has a clone size; where given, it reads once, few, many or a size class.

d_gene	j_gene	v_gene	abundance	CDR3nt	CDR3aa
NA	TRBJ1-1	TRBV5-7	many	TGTGCCAGCCCAATGAACACTGAAGCTTTCTTT	CASPMNTEAFF
NA	TRBJ1-4	TRBV12-5	many	TGTGCTGTGGGGGTTTGGGGGTCAACTAATGAAAAACTGTTTTTT	CAVGVWGSTNEKLFF
TRBD2	TRBJ2-5	TRBV7-2	many	TGTGCCAGCAGCTTAACTGCGGGGGGATGGGAGACCCAGTACTTC	CASSLTAGGWETQYF
NA	TRBJ2-5	TRBV7-3	many	TGTGCCAGCAGCTTAACCGTCTCCCAAGAGACCCAGTACTTC	CASSLTVSQETQYF
TRBD1	TRBJ2-2	TRBV29-1	once	TGCAGCGTTGACGCCTCCGGGACAGCCACCGGGGAGCTGTTTTTT	CSVDASGTATGELFF
NA	TRBJ1-2	TRBV19	many	TGTGCCAGTAGTATTAAGGGTCACTATGGCTACACCTTC	CASSIKGHYGYTF
TRBD1	TRBJ2-7	TRBV10-3	few	TGTGCCATCAGTGATCCCGGGACAGGTTCGTACGGCGAGCAGTACTTC	CAISDPGTGSYGEQYF
TRBD2	TRBJ2-3	TRBV6-5	NA	TGTGCCAGCAGTTACTCAGGACTAGCGGGGGGGTTGGCAGATACGCAGTATTTT	CASSYSGLAGGLADTQYF
NA	TRBJ2-3	TRBV12-3/TRBV12-4	few	TGTGCCAGCGGAGACCCGGGACACGTCACAGATACGCAGTATTTT	CASGDPGHVTDTQYF
NA	TRBJ1-1	TRBV6-7	few	TGTGCCAGCAGTTACTCAAGGAGAGAGAGTGAGAACACTGAAGCTTTCTTT	CASSYSRRESENTEAFF
NA	TRBJ1-2	TRBV14	NA	TGTGCCAACAGCCAAGATGGAGAGACCCTTTTTCCCTATGGCTACACCTTC	CANSQDGETLFPYGYTF
NA	TRBJ1-2	TRBV2	NA	TGTGCCAGCAGAGACGCTGGGCAGGGACCGTATGGCTACACCTTC	CASRDAGQGPYGYTF
NA	TRBJ2-1	TRBV25-1	NA	TGTGCCAGCAGTGGTGGAGGGGGCCTGCTTGGGAATGAGCAGTTCTTC	CASSGGGGLLGNEQFF
NA	TRBJ2-3	TRBV5-6	few	TGTGCCAGCAGCCCCGAGGGCTACCTCACAGATACGCAGTATTTT	CASSPEGYLTDTQYF
NA	TRBJ1-1	TRBV6-5	NA	TGTGCCAGCAGTTACTCGTCTTGGGAATTGAACACTGAAGCTTTCTTT	CASSYSSWELNTEAFF
NA	TRBJ1-2	TRBV7-2	many	TGTGCCAGCAGCTTAGATCGGCAGGGGCCCTATGGCTACACCTTC	CASSLDRQGPYGYTF
NA	TRBJ2-2	TRBV19	NA	TGTGCCAGCACCCTCCGGGCCCCGAGAGCCGGGGAGCTGTTTTTT	CASTLRAPRAGELFF
TRBD2	TRBJ2-3	TRBV7-2	many	TGTGCCAGCAGCCCCAGGACTAGCGGGGTTTTTGCAGATACGCAGTATTTT	CASSPRTSGVFADTQYF
NA	TRBJ1-1	TRBV20-1	NA	TGCAGTGCTGTGTGGGCAGCCAACACTGAAGCTTTCTTT	CSAVWAANTEAFF
NA	TRBJ2-1	TRBV11-2	NA	TGTGCCAGCAGCTTACTAGTGGGGGCCGACAATGAGCAGTTCTTC	CASSLLVGADNEQFF
NA	TRBJ1-5	TRBV7-8	many	TGTGCCAGCAGCTTATACGGGGGAATAGACAATCAGCCCCAGCATTTT	CASSLYGGIDNQPQHF
TRBD1	TRBJ1-2	TRBV6-5	NA	TGTGCCAGCAGTTACTGGCGGGACAGGGTCGACGGCTACACCTTC	CASSYWRDRVDGYTF
NA	TRBJ2-7	TRBV28	few	TGTGCCAGCAGAAGTACGGGACACCCGGCTGAGGACGAGCAGTACTTC	CASRSTGHPAEDEQYF
TRBD2	TRBJ2-1	TRBV4-1	NA	TGCGCCAGCAGCCAAGAGAGGCGGGGGACCAATGAGCAGTTCTTC	CASSQERRGTNEQFF
NA	TRBJ1-1	TRBV19	NA	TGTGCCAGTAGCAGGGGCTGGAACACTGAAGCTTTCTTT	CASSRGWNTEAFF
TRBD2	TRBJ2-1	TRBV10-1	NA	TGCGCCAGCAGTGAACTAGCGGGGTACAATGAGCAGTTCTTC	CASSELAGYNEQFF